A single TCR beta chain is shown here with its context. The clone's antigen remains unknown. No per-base quality is available; no much larger clone lies one base away. The record originates from a study of blood T cell repertoires in COVID-19 (dated by TCRdb to the early 2020s). Describing the broader study: Samples from collaborators originated in the United States, Italy and Spain and spanned both the acute and convalescent phases of COVID-19. The prospective study material was composed of cDNA or gDNA derived from T cells, B-cell-depleted T cells, or PBMCs. The dataset comprised deeply sampled blood TCRbeta repertoires from subjects exposed to, actively infected with, or recovered from COVID-19. The repertoires were released in a freely available public database intended as a resource for research on the immune response to SARS-CoV-2. Samples were obtained from the ongoing ImmuneRACE study (first 160 participants) and from about 1,300 subjects provided by 6 global collaborators. The sample metadata nearly always contained a de-identified subject ID, COVID-19 status, age in years and sex. Where available, HLA class I and class II types were obtained from metadata supplied by the sample provider rather than from assay-based typing.

The immunoSEQ Assay, a bias-controlled multiplex PCR, was used to amplify TCRbeta CDR3 regions from genomic DNA. Under the source paper's analysis protocol: The number of nucleated cells in each sample was estimated from the amplification of reference gene primers within the assay. Sequence reads were collapsed and filtered to measure the absolute abundance of every unique TCRbeta CDR3 rearrangement. For each sample, productive Simpson clonality was calculated by taking the square root of Simpson's diversity index across productive rearrangements. Drawn from immuneACCESS, this table holds only the in-frame rearrangements with V and J called that TCRdb kept. Clones are partly lost; checked studies trace under half to an unresolved V gene and leave the rest unexplained. From that table come the V and J calls and clone size; the DNA was used to work out D and trimming. The sample contains 70,000 or so clones, around 90% of them found a single time. Around 9.9% of the sample is in the top ten clones.

Broader findings and caveats from the paper: How much clinical and demographic metadata was included differed by source and by participant, and the metadata was provided uncurated.

The CDR3 sequence holds 14 residues, the cysteine and phenylalanine included. Only CDR3 DNA is held: 42 bases, read in frame from base 1. Reading the germline V gene (reference sequence) gives CDR1 LGHDT and CDR2 YNNKEL. At the junction V is shortened by 5 bases and J by 5 bases; bases outside the gene matches: 8. Each collaborating institution followed its own protocols to collect whole blood in K2EDTA tubes. For TCRbeta analysis, collaborators shipped samples as frozen whole blood, isolated PBMCs, or DNA extracted from either of those sample types. The TCR comes from a woman between 18 and 29 years old with acute or convalescent COVID-19. Sample: peripheral blood. The rearranged segments are TRBV3-1 (or the pseudogene TRBV3-2) and TRBJ1-1, and TRBD1 aligns with 7 junction nucleotides. CDR3 reads: CASSLNRGGTEAFF. The nucleotides read TGTGCCAGCAGCTTGAACAGGGGCGGAACTGAAGCTTTCTTT.